A single T cell receptor (beta chain) is shown here with its context. The antigen is not known. Amplification of the TCR beta CDR3 regions used RNA transcripts (as template). HTBI-primed first-round RT-PCR preceded second-round multiplex PCR. A single record per CDR3 protein comes from TCRdb applying MiXCR to the multiplex PCR reads. The sample shows 1 million to 1.3 million distinct CDR3 sequences, about 35% of them seen only once. Hyperthyroidism in these 18- to 65-year-old patients was newly diagnosed, lasting under 2 months. The sample comes from a study of Graves' ophthalmopathy and Graves' hyperthyroidism. Notes on the study in general: Discrimination between ophthalmopathy and stable hyperthyroidism by a 13-signature model showed about 86% sensitivity and about 80% specificity.

Germline V gene data show CDR1 as LNHDA and CDR2 as SQIVND (reference sequence). The V gene end was trimmed by 10 bases and the J gene end by 2 bases; junction bases not matched to a gene: 11. The CDR3 contains 16 residues. This TCR was sampled from an adult man with Graves' hyperthyroidism. The chain uses TRBV19 and TRBJ1-5, with TRBD1 identical over 10 bases. The sequenced material came from peripheral blood or thyroid tissue (not recorded which). The CDR3 loop is CATTVRQGAGNQPQHF. The CDR3 DNA reads as TGTGCCACCACGGTAAGACAGGGGGCCGGCAATCAGCCCCAGCATTTT. Complete variable domain (other parts from reference TRBV19 and TRBJ1-5): DGGITQSPKYLFRKEGQNVTLSCEQNLNHDAMYWYRQDPGQGLRLIYYSQIVNDFQKGDIAEGYSVSREKKESFPLTVTSAQKNPTAFYLCATTVRQGAGNQPQHFGDGTRLSIL.